This T cell receptor beta chain was recovered during a study of shared clonotypes between healthy human individuals (dated by TCRdb to 2020 to 2021). Study-wide context: The cohort comprised a couple of women and a few men aged 18 to 49 years. Per donor, leukapheresis produced somewhere between about 0.9 and 10 billion PBMCs. Different laboratories and diverse techniques were used to prepare libraries and sequence TCR repertoires, to increase sequencing depth and limit assay-specific biases. For each donor, CD4 naive and CD4 memory were each given three plates, CD8 naive was given two plates, and CD8 memory was given one plate. To estimate repertoire size and how much clonotype sharing occurs between individuals, the study deeply sequenced the blood TCR repertoires of 4 to 6 healthy adults.

Findings and caveats that apply to the study as a whole: Pairwise subsampling indicated that sequencing depth was expected to affect the degree of clonotype sharing among donors. About 5% of naive CD4, around 4% of naive CD8, 2.3% of memory CD4, and approximately 0.39% of memory CD8 clonotypes were shared across four donors. Only blood was sampled, and tissue TCR repertoires likely differ from those in blood. Compared with non-shared clonotypes, the clonotypes found in all four sorted-subset donors had higher generation probabilities. Incomplete sequencing was indicated by rarefaction of sorted-subset datasets, despite the large sequencing depth. Because the study included a small number of donors, the genetic and exposure-history diversity represented was limited. Estimated clonotype richness was generally larger for naive than for memory subsets.

From cysteine to phenylalanine, the CDR3 is 13 amino acids long. CDR3 DNA is the only sequence kept; it has 39 bases, read in frame from the first base. V and J lose 1 base and 5 bases, and a span of 7 bases separates them. According to the germline V gene, CDR1 reads SGHRS and CDR2 reads YFSETQ. Using the deep immunoSEQ assay, multiplex PCR amplified TCR CDR3 regions from genomic DNA. Extracted genomic DNA from each cell subset was distributed evenly across all wells of several immunoSEQ 96-well plates, and each plate was treated as a replicate. For sorted subsets, about 200 ng genomic DNA, equal to about 30,000 T cell genomes, was loaded into each replicate PCR. The purified libraries were quantified using a Qubit 3.0 fluorometer, sized with a Bioanalyzer 2100, and then quantified again using the KAPA Library Quantification kit. Every immunoSEQ 96-well plate was sequenced on a dedicated single-read 150-cycle Illumina NextSeq 550 flow cell. Per the original workflow: Because the immunoSEQ output held only junctional sequences and lacked quality scores, the filtering could not match the filtering applied to full-length reads. To assign V/J genes and CDR3, sequences were annotated using PyIR, a Python wrapper for IgBLAST v1.9, with IMGT germline references. Reads were filtered out if the reads had weak V/J assignments (E-value above 1e-6), no CDR3, stop codons, out-of-frame junctions, or ambiguous translated residues. A V3J clonotype was defined by an identical inferred V gene, J gene, and CDR3 amino acid sequence. To compute the percentage overlap between repertoires, the number of shared unique clonotypes was divided by the size of the smaller repertoire. Repertoire richness was assessed with RTK rarefaction, the Chao1 estimator, and Recon v2.1 estimates of unobserved clonotypes. For all TCRbeta clonotypes obtained by the gDNA method from a few donors, generation probabilities were computed with OLGA. TCRdb provides this immuneACCESS table in a form limited to in-frame rearrangements. Some clones are lacking; in checked studies, under half of them reflect an unresolved V gene, and why the rest are absent is not known. Clonal size and the V and J genes are those of that table, whereas D and trimming came from the DNA. This sample has about 2.3 million clones in its table, and about nine tenths of those were observed once. 0.37% of the sample comes from the top ten.

As to this clone: The target of this receptor is not known. No base-level quality is on record; no much larger clone is a single base apart. Other DNA sequences in the sample encode the same CDR3.

Donors were healthy HIV-negative adults with no recently reported acute infections or vaccinations. Only Caucasian adults living in Nashville, Tennessee, USA were represented among the donors. CD4+ T cells were enriched by magnetic negative selection; naive cells were then positively selected on CD45RA, and the negative fraction formed the memory subset. After blood collection by leukapheresis, PBMCs were isolated using Ficoll-Histopaque density gradient centrifugation and then cryopreserved in the vapor phase of liquid nitrogen. Analytical flow cytometry was used to check the purity and quantity of every magnetically sorted T cell population. Each sorted fraction had its genomic DNA isolated and then quantified by UV absorbance on a Nanodrop 2000c.

Specimen: naive CD4+ T cells from PBMCs. The label giving this sample's cell subset or site can be read as: CD45RA+ positively selected. The V and J genes are TRBV5-1 and TRBJ2-1, with no D gene named confidently. The source is a man aged 18 to 30 in good health. Some clones in this sample may be carry-over from other donors' samples. The CDR3 region reads CASSLLVNNEQFF. Here is the DNA: TGCGCCAGCAGCTTGTTAGTGAACAATGAGCAGTTCTTC.